What follows are 32 T cell receptor beta chains derived from one specimen sequenced in a study of blood T cell repertoires in COVID-19. Data came from immunoSEQ multiplex PCR; TCRdb stores just in-frame clones and leaves some out. The data hold 350,000 to 400,000 clones, with around 87% observed a single time. The sample comprised PBMCs or T cells enriched from blood (not recorded which). Receptors originate from a man aged 35-49 years in a cohort exposed to, infected with or recovered from COVID-19 (not recorded which).

CDR3 residues: CASSQLFASGKRNEQFF. In DNA form, the CDR3 reads TGTGCCAGTAGTCAACTATTTGCTAGCGGGAAGAGGAATGAGCAGTTCTTC. The chain uses TRBV19 and TRBJ2-1; 9 positions agree with TRBD2. CDR3 length: 17 residues. In germline, CDR1 is LNHDA, CDR2 SQIVND (reference sequence). The ends lost 5 bases at V and 7 bases at J; junction bases unmatched: 15.

V gene TRBV27 combines with J gene TRBJ1-6, with D maybe TRBD1 (5 bases). V was pared by 2 bases and J by 9 bases, with 11 bases between. CDR1 is MNHEY, CDR2 SMNVEV, per germline (reference sequence). The CDR3 is made up of 14 amino acids. The CDR3 protein is CASSLQGVGSPLHF. The CDR3 DNA is TGTGCCAGCAGTTTACAGGGTGTTGGTTCACCCCTCCACTTT.

As DNA, the CDR3 is TGTGCCAGCAGCTTAAGTATTAGAACTAATGAAAAACTGTTTTTT. Protein: CASSLSIRTNEKLFF. The chain joins TRBV7-8 to TRBJ1-4, with no clear D. Trimming pared 2 bases from V and 1 base from J, leaving 8 bases between. Germline-derived CDR1 and CDR2 are SGHVS and FQNEAQ. The CDR3 extends over 15 amino acids.

The rearrangement uses TRBV10-2 and TRBJ2-1; possibly TRBD2 for D (5 bases). Looked up from germline, CDR1 is WSHSY and CDR2 is SAAADI. Between the trimmed V and J ends, which lost 5 bases and 5 bases, there was a span of 7 bases. The CDR3 loop spans 12 amino acids. CDR3 sequence reads: CASSSGNNEQFF. For the CDR3, the DNA is TGCGCCAGCAGTTCGGGAAACAATGAGCAGTTCTTC.

The CDR3, as DNA: TGTGCCAGTAGTATAGAGGACAGGGGGCAGGGGCCCCAGCATTTT. Protein sequence: CASSIEDRGQGPQHF. V gene TRBV19 combines with J gene TRBJ1-5; 11 bases agree with TRBD1. With 0 bases clipped from V and 9 bases from J, the junction kept 4 bases outside the gene matches. This CDR3 comprises 15 residues. Per germline, CDR1 LNHDA and CDR2 SQIVND (reference sequence).

This clone was counted a few times. The J gene is TRBJ1-5, the V gene TRBV19; 9 nucleotides agree with TRBD1. The germline gives CDR1 LNHDA, CDR2 SQIVND (reference sequence). CDR3 length equals 14 residues. V dropped 6 bases and J dropped 5; count of bases not matched to a gene: 5. The CDR3 DNA is TGTGCCAGTAGCATAAACAGGGGGCATCAGCCCCAGCATTTT. Translation: CASSINRGHQPQHF.

The chain joins TRBV18 to TRBJ2-3; TRBD2 agrees at 10 bases. CDR1 is KGHSH and CDR2 is LQKENI in the germline V gene. The V gene end was trimmed by 3 bases and the J gene end by 3 bases; junction bases not matched to a gene: 9. The CDR3 has 17 residues. CDR3 DNA: TGTGCCAGCTCACCTTTAGCGGGAGGCTTGGGAACAGATACGCAGTATTTT. Its translation: CASSPLAGGLGTDTQYF.

The genes are TRBV19 and TRBJ1-6; weak D call: TRBD1 (5 bases). The CDR3 sequence is 14 residues long. V lost 3 bases and J 10 bases, leaving 13 bases between the germline ends. Germline V gives CDR1 LNHDA, CDR2 SQIVND (reference sequence). This CDR3 reads CASSIPGRDSPLHF. The CDR3 DNA sequence: TGTGCCAGTAGTATCCCAGGGAGGGACTCACCCCTCCACTTT.

The V gene is TRBV21-1, the J gene TRBJ1-2; the table names TRBD1, a call not compared with the DNA. TRBV21-1 constitutes a pseudogene. The CDR3 contains 15 residues. The CDR3 DNA is TGTGCCAGCAGCAAAACGGTTCCAGGGGGTGGTGGCTACACCTTC. Its translation is CASSKTVPGGGGYTF.

V and J are TRBV7-9 and TRBJ2-2, with a weak D call TRBD1 (8 bases). V dropped 6 bases and J dropped 6 bases, with 14 bases sitting between them. Germline CDR1 and CDR2: SEHNR and FQNEAQ (reference sequence). This CDR3 region has 14 residues. The chain's CDR3 is CASSRQGRAGELFF. CDR3 sequence (DNA): TGTGCCAGCAGTCGACAGGGGAGGGCCGGGGAGCTGTTTTTT.

This chain joins TRBV5-1 and TRBJ1-5; D uncertain. The germline V gene has CDR1 SGHRS and CDR2 YFSETQ. Trimming took off 0 bases at V and 0 bases at J, with 7 bases between the two ends. The CDR3 covers 15 residues. The CDR3 region is CASSLDGNSNQPQHF. The CDR3, as DNA: TGCGCCAGCAGCTTGGACGGGAATAGCAATCAGCCCCAGCATTTT.

Only one count was recorded for this clone. V gene TRBV27 combines with J gene TRBJ1-2, with D uncertain. The CDR3 consists of 13 residues. Germline CDR1 is MNHEY and CDR2 is SMNVEV (reference sequence). Trimming removed 6 bases at V and 4 bases at J, with 12 bases between. The CDR3 coding sequence is TGTGCCAGCAGCAACGGGGAGGGCTATGGCTACACCTTC. Translating gives CASSNGEGYGYTF.

This chain connects TRBV6-2 or TRBV6-3 to TRBJ2-7; 10 nucleotides agree with TRBD2. Germline V gene data show CDR1 as MNHEY and CDR2 as SVGEGT. CDR3 length equals 16 residues. J gave up 0 bases and V 5 bases, and 7 bases lay outside the gene matches. CDR3 bases: TGTGCCAGCAGTGACCCTAGCGGGAGAGGCTCCTACGAGCAGTACTTC. It encodes CASSDPSGRGSYEQYF.

Details on this clone: Other DNA sequences in this sample translate to the same CDR3. The chain carries TRBV3-1 (or the pseudogene TRBV3-2) and TRBJ2-1; TRBD2 matches at 10 bases. Germline V gene lookup returns CDR1 LGHDT and CDR2 YNNKEL (reference sequence). With V trimmed by 0 bases and J by 2 bases, 4 bases remained unmatched. The CDR3 covers 17 residues. CDR3 sequence: CASSQDGLAGAYNEQFF. CDR3 in DNA: TGTGCCAGCAGCCAAGATGGGCTAGCGGGAGCCTACAATGAGCAGTTCTTC.

This clone was seen a single time. The rearrangement links TRBV5-5 to TRBJ1-3, with TRBD1 as a possible D gene (6 bases). This CDR3 region has 15 residues. The germline CDR1 and CDR2 sequences are SGHKS and YYEKEE (reference sequence). V was trimmed by 4 bases and J by 2 bases, leaving 13 bases between them. This CDR3 reads CASSLRGAPGNTIYF. The CDR3 coding sequence is TGTGCCAGCAGCCTCCGGGGGGCGCCTGGAAACACCATATATTTT. Full variable domain (rest looked up from reference TRBV5-5 and TRBJ1-3): DAGVTQSPTHLIKTRGQQVTLRCSPISGHKSVSWYQQVLGQGPQFIFQYYEKEERGRGNFPDRFSARQFPNYSSELNVNALLLGDSALYLCASSLRGAPGNTIYFGEGSWLTVV.

The J gene is TRBJ1-1, the V gene TRBV7-6, with TRBD1 matching 9 bases. J gave up 0 bases and V 3 bases, and 8 bases lay outside the gene matches. The CDR3 extends over 17 amino acids. CDR1 is SGHVS, CDR2 FNYEAQ, per germline. In DNA form, the CDR3 reads TGTGCCAGCAGCTTTAGACGGACAGGGGAGGTGAACACTGAAGCTTTCTTT. The encoded protein is CASSFRRTGEVNTEAFF.

This clone was seen a handful of times. The chain recombines TRBV2 with TRBJ2-1; 7 bases agree with TRBD2. This CDR3 spans 13 amino acids. The junction had 2 bases not matched to a gene; V was cut back by 7 bases and J by 2 bases. Germline assignment: CDR1 SNHLY and CDR2 FYNNEI. The CDR3 region is CASMGTTYNEQFF. The CDR3 region has the DNA TGTGCCAGCATGGGGACTACCTACAATGAGCAGTTCTTC.

The J gene is TRBJ2-2, the V gene TRBV30; 12 positions match TRBD2. The CDR3 has 17 residues. V lost 1 base and J lost 0; bases outside the gene matches: 3. Germline V gene lookup returns CDR1 GTSNPN and CDR2 SVGIG (reference sequence). The CDR3 is CAWSGGTSGSNTGELFF. CDR3 sequence (DNA): TGTGCCTGGAGTGGGGGGACTAGCGGGTCGAACACCGGGGAGCTGTTTTTT.

This chain uses TRBV27 with TRBJ1-2, with a weak D call TRBD1 (5 bases). The germline V gene encodes CDR1 MNHEY and CDR2 SMNVEV (reference sequence). Trimming stripped 3 bases from V and 6 bases from J, with 11 bases between. CDR3 size: 13 residues. The CDR3 bases are TGTGCCAGCAGTTTGTCAGGGAGGGATGGCTACACCTTC. This gives the protein CASSLSGRDGYTF.

The chain carries TRBV28 and TRBJ1-5; 8 positions match TRBD1. In germline, CDR1 is MDHEN, CDR2 SYDVKM. J lost 6 bases, V lost 6 bases, and 10 bases had no gene match. The CDR3 length is 15 residues. The CDR3: CASRLPGQVSQPQHF. CDR3 coding DNA: TGTGCCAGCAGACTGCCGGGACAGGTTAGTCAGCCCCAGCATTTT.

This chain joins TRBV3-1 (or the pseudogene TRBV3-2) and TRBJ2-1; TRBD1 matches at 7 bases. This CDR3 spans 14 amino acids. J gave up 9 bases and V 5 bases, and 10 bases lay outside the gene matches. Germline CDR1 reads LGHDT; CDR2 reads YNNKEL (reference sequence). The CDR3 DNA sequence: TGTGCCAGCAGCAACAGGGGTGCCGAGGGTGAGCAGTTCTTC. This encodes CASSNRGAEGEQFF.

This chain uses TRBV30 with TRBJ1-4; weak D call: TRBD1 (6 bases). Germline CDR1 reads GTSNPN; CDR2 reads SVGIG (reference sequence). The length of the CDR3 is 12 residues. Trimming removed 2 bases from V and 8 bases from J, with 9 bases in between. CDR3 DNA sequence: TGTGCCTGGAGTCTCGACAGGGAAAAACTGTTTTTT. It yields the protein CAWSLDREKLFF. Combining the CDR3 with reference TRBV30 and TRBJ1-4 gives the whole variable domain SQTIHQWPATLVQPVGSPLSLECTVEGTSNPNLYWYRQAAGRGLQLLFYSVGIGQISSEVPQNLSASRPQDRQFILSSKKLLLSDSGFYLCAWSLDREKLFFGSGTQLSVL.

The chain is built from TRBV9 and TRBJ1-6; D call uncertain. The germline V gene has CDR1 SGDLS and CDR2 YYNGEE. This CDR3 contains 14 residues. V was trimmed by 2 bases and J by 7 bases, leaving 10 bases between them. For the CDR3, the DNA is TGTGCCAGCAGCGTCGAAAGCGGGAATTCACCCCTCCACTTT. It specifies CASSVESGNSPLHF.

This rearrangement joins TRBV7-6 to TRBJ2-2; TRBD2 aligns across 8 bases. V lost 1 base, J lost 4 bases, and 5 bases stayed unmatched. This CDR3 comprises 16 residues. Germline loops: CDR1 SGHVS, CDR2 FNYEAQ. CDR3 nucleotides: TGTGCCAGCAGCTTAGAACGGGAGGGTGTCACCGGGGAGCTGTTTTTT. It specifies CASSLEREGVTGELFF.

This chain connects TRBV7-2 to TRBJ1-1; 10 positions agree with TRBD1. Trimming cost V 2 bases and J 1 base; bases outside gene matches: 13. CDR1 SGHTA and CDR2 FQGNSA come from the germline V gene. The CDR3 runs 19 residues. CDR3 loop: CASSLSTVRTGGRNTEAFF. The CDR3 DNA sequence: TGTGCCAGCAGCTTATCCACCGTCCGGACAGGGGGTCGGAACACTGAAGCTTTCTTT.

The chain links TRBV28 to TRBJ2-7; D not certain. Trimming pared 7 bases from V and 2 bases from J, leaving 15 bases between. Germline V gene lookup returns CDR1 MDHEN and CDR2 SYDVKM. The CDR3 loop spans 14 amino acids. CDR3 bases: TGTGCCAGCATTAATTCGGGTTCCCCCTACGAGCAGTACTTC. Protein sequence: CASINSGSPYEQYF.

The gene calls are TRBV3-1 (or the pseudogene TRBV3-2) and TRBJ1-6; D is ambiguous. The CDR3 is made up of 14 amino acids. V lost 1 base and J lost 7, with 8 bases in between. Germline lookup yields CDR1 LGHDT and CDR2 YNNKEL (reference sequence). The CDR3 here is CASSQAVKNSPLHF. The DNA for the CDR3 is TGTGCCAGCAGCCAAGCCGTTAAAAATTCACCCCTCCACTTT.

The chain combines TRBV6-5 with TRBJ2-3; D might be TRBD1 (6 bases). The ends were cut back, 5 bases at V and 4 bases at J, with 13 bases in the middle. This CDR3 contains 14 residues. CDR1 MNHEY and CDR2 SVGAGI come from the germline V gene. The CDR3 sequence is CASSLAGAADTQYF. CDR3 DNA sequence: TGTGCCAGCAGTCTTGCAGGGGCCGCAGATACGCAGTATTTT.

The rearrangement links TRBV28 to TRBJ1-4; a possible D gene is TRBD1 (5 bases). Germline CDR1 and CDR2: MDHEN and SYDVKM. The CDR3 has 12 amino acids. V lost 6 bases and J 8 bases, leaving 10 bases between the germline ends. The CDR3, as DNA: TGTGCCAGCAGAGGGGCAGGGGAAAAACTGTTTTTT. Translation: CASRGAGEKLFF. Combining the CDR3 with reference TRBV28 and TRBJ1-4 gives the whole variable domain DVKVTQSSRYLVKRTGEKVFLECVQDMDHENMFWYRQDPGLGLRLIYFSYDVKMKEKGDIPEGYSVSREKKERFSLILESASTNQTSMYLCASRGAGEKLFFGSGTQLSVL.

The J gene is TRBJ2-7, the V gene TRBV27; 14 nucleotides agree with TRBD2. The germline CDR1 and CDR2 sequences are MNHEY and SMNVEV (reference sequence). V dropped 6 bases and J dropped 0; count of bases not matched to a gene: 1. CDR3 length equals 15 residues. CDR3 in DNA: TGTGCCAGCAGCGGGACTAGCGGGAGCTCCTACGAGCAGTACTTC. As protein: CASSGTSGSSYEQYF.

V gene TRBV5-1 combines with J gene TRBJ2-3; D possibly corresponds to TRBD2 (5 bases). V shed 4 bases and J shed 3 bases, with 15 bases lying between them. Germline CDR1 SGHRS, CDR2 YFSETQ. CDR3 length: 15 amino acids. The CDR3 loop reads CASSPHGWETDTQYF. Written as DNA, the CDR3 is TGCGCCAGCAGCCCCCACGGGTGGGAGACAGATACGCAGTATTTT.

The V call is TRBV4-1, the J call TRBJ2-6; D is ambiguous. This CDR3 has 17 residues. Trimming took off 0 bases at V and 1 base at J, with 10 bases between the two ends. Germline V gene lookup returns CDR1 MGHRA and CDR2 YSYEKL. For the CDR3, the DNA is TGCGCCAGCAGCCAAGAACAGAGAGTATCTGGGGCCAACGTCCTGACTTTC. Translating gives CASSQEQRVSGANVLTF.